This T cell receptor beta chain was observed in a study of cytomegalovirus exposure and HLA in healthy donors (dated 2017 in TCRdb). With regard to the full study: An earlier analysis of under 600 of the donors reported 250 to 300 Gb of sequence data and some 100 million unique TCR beta sequences from about 180 million T cells. The genetic ancestry cluster associated with self-reported Caucasian donors included 81% of the roughly 360 genotyped donors. To predict cytomegalovirus infection status, the study combined high-throughput TCR immunosequencing, statistical association of individual TCRs with disease status, and machine learning. In the later analysis, no new phenotypic data were used to find candidate immune exposures; instead, reliance was placed on TCR beta sequences and their occurrence across donors. HLA typing covered class I and class II loci at four-digit resolution. Using immunosequencing, the study profiled T cell repertoires from 500 to 800 subjects and related those repertoires to cytomegalovirus serostatus. To study patterns of TCR occurrence, a later analysis re-analyzed previously published TCR beta repertoires from 700 or so donors and added high-resolution HLA genotyping. Approximately 300 gigabases of sequencing data and roughly 81 million unique TCR sequences made up an early release that covered over 550 HLA-typed donors. Along with the roughly 670-subject first cohort, a separate validation cohort of over 90 different subjects was used. Among about 400 genotyped donors of the cohort, an average of about 220,000 unique TCR beta nucleotide sequences was sequenced per donor, of which roughly 18% were non-productive. The number of typed donors differed by locus: roughly 620-630 for A, B, C, DRB1 and DQB1; approximately 520 for DQA1; fewer than 610 for DPA1; and roughly 450 for DPB1. Because of strong linkage in the cohort, five DR-DQ haplotypes were treated as single units for association and clustering. Donor age, sex, ethnicity and CMV serostatus were compiled alongside the repertoire data. Every discovery cohort repertoire had been produced on one sequencing platform. The study was designed to test whether signatures of past pathogen exposure could be identified by cataloging public T cell receptors. In an earlier analysis of 587 of the donors, high-throughput TCR beta sequencing was used to judge whether each TCR beta V gene segment behaved as functional or pseudogenic. A later genetic analysis used genome-wide SNP genotypes for about three fifths of the 666 donors, treating that subset as a discovery cohort.

What the research found in general, with its limitations: The only immune exposure information available for the cohort was CMV serostatus. A group of highly shared sequence variants was considered likely to be a technical artifact of the sequencing pipeline. Strong co-occurrence of HLA alleles, especially DR and DQ, made assigning TCR associations to individual alleles difficult. Because the 87-base-pair reads could not distinguish some IMGT-functional V segments, including TRBV6-2 and TRBV6-3, those segments were excluded. Most TCR sequences were observed very rarely across donors, whereas some public TCRs were present in many individuals. This cohort had only TCR beta chains sequenced, and the lack of alpha or paired-chain data limited which features could be detected. A later genetic analysis reported fewer N-insertions in productive TCRs among donors in an Asian-associated ancestry cluster than the approximately 670-donor mean. It was suggested by the authors that the approach could potentially be generalized to other disease states and immunological phenotypes. According to a later analysis, most CMV-associated TCR beta chains appeared to be HLA-restricted, and the HLA associations seemed to be driven largely by CMV exposure. In the study, 150 to 200 TCR beta chains were listed as associated with cytomegalovirus. A further reported finding was that TCR beta sequences accurately predicted the HLA-A and HLA-B alleles for most subjects in the first cohort. Because some donors lacked HLA typing at each locus, the association tests relied only on the typed subset. Broadly in line with IMGT annotations, most TCR beta V segments showed up in productive rearrangements about 90% or about 30% of the time in an earlier analysis of 587 of the donors. According to a later analysis, parvovirus B19, influenza, CMV and Epstein-Barr virus appeared linked to several top co-occurrence clusters. Because counts were too low, around 18 rarely observed V segments, including chromosome 9 orphons, were left out of the earlier analysis of 587 of the donors. According to a later analysis, TCR association rates differed among HLA loci, with DRB1 alleles showing the most associated TCRs and HLA-C alleles showing the fewest. Correlated functional status among segregating V segments might be attributable to linkage disequilibrium, but an unknown experimental factor could not be ruled out. A later analysis found that HLA-associated TCR beta chains were more clonally expanded and had lower generation probabilities than equally common non-associated chains. In vitro tests confirmed that three of the cytomegalovirus-associated TCR beta chains recognize cytomegalovirus antigens. Roughly uniform sequencing depth across donors was assumed in presence/absence analyses, although this assumption may not hold. A later analysis associated about 17,000 TCR beta sequences with specific HLA alleles at a false discovery rate of 0.05. Cytomegalovirus status was reported to be diagnosed by the classifier with high specificity and sensitivity in both the original and validation cohorts. A later genetic analysis associated a missense DCLRE1C variant with V-gene and J-gene trimming of TCR beta chains, and an independent cohort replicated the association.

There are a few counts of this clone. Which antigen it targets is not known. Base qualities are not recorded, but no much larger clone differs from it by a single base. The library was obtained by the immunoSEQ multiplex PCR assay. For the multiplex PCR, a mixture combining 60 forward primers for TCR Vbeta segments and 13 reverse primers for TCR Jbeta segments was used. A multiplex PCR assay on genomic DNA amplified the CDR3 region of rearranged TCR beta genes. Amplified TCR beta libraries were sequenced as 87-base-pair reads on the Illumina HiSeq System. The study's own analysis went as follows. A later analysis tallied approximately 87 million unique TCR beta chains across the 666 repertoires, and about 12 million of those chains were shared by two or more donors. Raw reads were error-corrected and collapsed into unique sequences with a nearest-neighbor algorithm that merged closely related sequences to remove PCR and sequencing errors. To assign V, D and J gene segments, CDR3 sequences were aligned to IMGT reference sequences. For a sequence to be retained, a match of at least six nucleotides was required to both a V gene segment and a J gene segment. A rearrangement counted as productive if the CDR3 had no stop codons and remained in frame with V and J, and every other rearrangement counted as non-productive. CDR3 was defined by IMGT convention, running from the second conserved V-encoded cysteine to the conserved J-encoded phenylalanine. The earlier analysis of 550 to 650 of the donors excluded any sequence lacking an unambiguous match to a single V gene segment. In an earlier analysis of 587 of the donors, a V segment was called functional when productive rearrangements were above 56.7%, and segregating when the standard deviation between donors exceeded 5%. A statistical classification framework was built for diagnosing cytomegalovirus status from the catalog of TCR beta chain sequences. In a later analysis, V and J genes were assigned by comparing TCR nucleotide sequences against IMGT/GENE-DB human TR gene sequences. The TCRdist pipeline was used in a later analysis to assign CDR3 sequences and most-parsimonious VDJ recombination scenarios. In a later analysis, each TCR beta chain was defined by its CDR3 amino acid sequence together with its V-gene family, and reads without a unique V-gene family were excluded. As a way to deal with suspected cross-contamination and a sequencing artifact, a later analysis dropped 592 nucleotide sequences that were highly shared and had low generation probability. In a later analysis, a clonal expansion index was calculated for each public chain from normalized within-repertoire ranks of inferred template counts. Generation probabilities in a later analysis came from a VDJ recombination model fitted to out-of-frame rearrangements, and those results were checked against IGoR. Hypergeometric tests were used in a later analysis to score TCR-TCR, TCR-HLA and TCR-CMV co-occurrence, with a repertoire-size bias correction applied to the TCR pairs. A later analysis estimated false discovery rates by permuting HLA or CMV assignments 20 times. In a later analysis, co-occurring TCRs were grouped using DBSCAN, with TCRdist sequence similarity added in when clustering inside HLA-allele-positive subsets. For co-occurrence clustering, repertoires with fewer than 30,000 or more than 120,000 public chains were excluded, along with five repertoires with anomalous nucleotide sharing. What TCRdb holds here is the immuneACCESS table cut down to in-frame rearrangements. Part of the clones is not present; checked against another copy, under half of the missing clones reflect an unresolved V gene, and the others are unexplained. That table is the source of V, J and clone size, and D and trimming were worked out from the DNA. The sample table lists under 300,000 clones, roughly 90% of them with a count of one. In total, the top ten clones hold 3.5% to 4.5% of the sample.

The cohort consisted of approximately 670 healthy bone marrow donors. Cohort members were all nominally healthy when sampled, although unrecorded immune exposures were likely present. The donor tested CMV seropositive and was one of the 289 seropositive cohort members. Each donor provided a peripheral blood sample, and peripheral blood mononuclear cells were used for TCR beta sequencing. Genomic DNA extraction from the blood cell samples was performed with the Qiagen DNeasy Blood Extraction Kit. Including the terminal cysteine and phenylalanine, the CDR3 comprises 13 residues. Here the CDR3 DNA is all that survives: 39 bases in frame from base 1. Looking up the germline V gene yields CDR1 MNHEY and CDR2 SVGAGI. V sheds 8 bases and J sheds 8 bases, leaving 15 bases between their ends.

Specimen: PBMCs. This receptor chain uses TRBV6-5 and TRBJ1-4; no D gene is confidently identified. The receptor was isolated from a man in his forties or fifties in good health and CMV-seropositive. The CDR3 in this case is CASLEGPGEKLFF. The DNA sequence is given as TGTGCCAGCCTTGAGGGTCCCGGAGAAAAACTGTTTTTT.